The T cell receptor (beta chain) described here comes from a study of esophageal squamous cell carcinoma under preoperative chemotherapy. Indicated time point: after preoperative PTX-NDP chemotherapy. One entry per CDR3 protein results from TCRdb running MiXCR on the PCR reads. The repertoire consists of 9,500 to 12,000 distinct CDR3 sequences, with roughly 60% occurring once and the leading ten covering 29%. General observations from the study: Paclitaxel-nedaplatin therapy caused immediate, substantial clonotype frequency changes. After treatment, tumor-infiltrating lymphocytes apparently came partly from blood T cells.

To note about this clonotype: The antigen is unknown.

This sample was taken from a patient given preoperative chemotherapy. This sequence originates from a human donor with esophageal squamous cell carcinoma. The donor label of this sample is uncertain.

In DNA, the CDR3 is TGTGCCAGCAGTTTATGGGGACAGGGAGACGGGATGAACACTGAAGCTTTCTTT. It is translated as CASSLWGQGDGMNTEAFF. V is TRBV27 and J is TRBJ1-1; 9 positions match TRBD1. After removal of 1 base from V and 0 bases from J, the junction contained 9 bases not matched to a gene. The length of the CDR3 is 18 residues. Germline values: CDR1 MNHEY, CDR2 SMNVEV (reference sequence).